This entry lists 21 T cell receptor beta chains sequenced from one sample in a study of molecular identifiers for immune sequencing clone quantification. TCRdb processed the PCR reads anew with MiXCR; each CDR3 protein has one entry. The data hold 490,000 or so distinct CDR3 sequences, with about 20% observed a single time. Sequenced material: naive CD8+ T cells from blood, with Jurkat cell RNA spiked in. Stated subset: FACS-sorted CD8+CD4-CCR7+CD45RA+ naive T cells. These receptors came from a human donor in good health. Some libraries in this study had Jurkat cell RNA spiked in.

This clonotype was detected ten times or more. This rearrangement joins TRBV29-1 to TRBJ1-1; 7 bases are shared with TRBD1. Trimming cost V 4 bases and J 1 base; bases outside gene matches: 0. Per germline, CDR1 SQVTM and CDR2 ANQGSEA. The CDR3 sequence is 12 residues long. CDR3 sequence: CSVGQGNTEAFF. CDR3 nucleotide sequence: TGCAGCGTTGGACAGGGGAACACTGAAGCTTTCTTT.

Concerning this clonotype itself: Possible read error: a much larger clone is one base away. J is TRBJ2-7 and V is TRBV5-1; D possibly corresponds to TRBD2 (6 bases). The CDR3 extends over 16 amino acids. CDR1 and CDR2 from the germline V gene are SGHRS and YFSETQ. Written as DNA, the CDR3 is TGCGCCAGCAGCTCATTGACCGGGACTCATACCTACGAGCAGTCCTTC. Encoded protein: CASSSLTGTHTYEQSF.

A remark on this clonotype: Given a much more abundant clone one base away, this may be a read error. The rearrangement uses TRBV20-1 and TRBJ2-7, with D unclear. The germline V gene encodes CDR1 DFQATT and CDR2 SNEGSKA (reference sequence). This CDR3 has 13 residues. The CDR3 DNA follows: TGCAGAGCTAGATCCGGATCCTTCTACGAGCAGTACTTC. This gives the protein CRARSGSFYEQYF.

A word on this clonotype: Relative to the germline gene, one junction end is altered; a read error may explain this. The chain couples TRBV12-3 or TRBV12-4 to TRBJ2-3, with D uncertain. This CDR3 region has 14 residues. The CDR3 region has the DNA TGTGCCAGCAGTTTGGTAGGGTTCACAGATACGCAGTGTTTT. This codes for CASSLVGFTDTQCF.

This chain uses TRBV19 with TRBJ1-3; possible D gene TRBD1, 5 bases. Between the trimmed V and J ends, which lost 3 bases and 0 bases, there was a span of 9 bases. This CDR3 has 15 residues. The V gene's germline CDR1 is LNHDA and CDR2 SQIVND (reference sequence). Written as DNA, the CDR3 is TGTGCCAGTAGTATGATGACAGTCTCTGGAAACACCATATATTTT. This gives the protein CASSMMTVSGNTIYF. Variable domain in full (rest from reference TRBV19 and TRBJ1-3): DGGITQSPKYLFRKEGQNVTLSCEQNLNHDAMYWYRQDPGQGLRLIYYSQIVNDFQKGDIAEGYSVSREKKESFPLTVTSAQKNPTAFYLCASSMMTVSGNTIYFGEGSWLTVV.

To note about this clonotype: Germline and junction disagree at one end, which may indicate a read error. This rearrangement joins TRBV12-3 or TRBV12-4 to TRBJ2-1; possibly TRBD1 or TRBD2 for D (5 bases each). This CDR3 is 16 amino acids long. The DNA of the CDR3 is TGTGGCAGCAGTCCCGGGGCCCGTATCGATGAGAATGAGCAGTTCTTC. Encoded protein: CGSSPGARIDENEQFF.

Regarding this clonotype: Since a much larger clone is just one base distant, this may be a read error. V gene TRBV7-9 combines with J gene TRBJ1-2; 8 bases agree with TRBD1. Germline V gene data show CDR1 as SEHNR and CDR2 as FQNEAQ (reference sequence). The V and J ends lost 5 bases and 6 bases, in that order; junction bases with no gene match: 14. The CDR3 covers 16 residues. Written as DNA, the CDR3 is TGTGCCAGCAGCCCGAGGACAGGGCAGGAAGTTAATGGCTACACCTTC. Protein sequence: CASSPRTGQEVNGYTF.

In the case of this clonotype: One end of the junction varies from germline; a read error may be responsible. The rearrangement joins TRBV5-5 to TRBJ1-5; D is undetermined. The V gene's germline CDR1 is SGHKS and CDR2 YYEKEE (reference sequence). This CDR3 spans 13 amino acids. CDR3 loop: CACSLEAPQPQHF. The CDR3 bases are TGTGCCTGCAGCTTGGAAGCTCCTCAGCCCCAGCATTTT.

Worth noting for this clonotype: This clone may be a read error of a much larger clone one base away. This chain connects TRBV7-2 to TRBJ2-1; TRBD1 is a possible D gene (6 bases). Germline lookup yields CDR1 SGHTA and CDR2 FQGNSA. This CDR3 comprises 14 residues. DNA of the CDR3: TGTGCCAGCAGCTTATTAGGGGGACCCAATGGGCAGTTCTTC. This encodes CASSLLGGPNGQFF.

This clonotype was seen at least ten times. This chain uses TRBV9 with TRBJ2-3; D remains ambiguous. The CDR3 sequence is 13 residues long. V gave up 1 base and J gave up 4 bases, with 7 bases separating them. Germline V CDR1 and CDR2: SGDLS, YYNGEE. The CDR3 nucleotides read TGTGCCAGCAGCGTACAGGACGCAGATACGCAGTATTTT. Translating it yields CASSVQDADTQYF. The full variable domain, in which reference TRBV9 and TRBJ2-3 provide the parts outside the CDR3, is DSGVTQTPKHLITATGQRVTLRCSPRSGDLSVYWYQQSLDQGLQFLIQYYNGEERAKGNILERFSAQQFPDLHSELNLSSLELGDSALYFCASSVQDADTQYFGPGTRLTVL.

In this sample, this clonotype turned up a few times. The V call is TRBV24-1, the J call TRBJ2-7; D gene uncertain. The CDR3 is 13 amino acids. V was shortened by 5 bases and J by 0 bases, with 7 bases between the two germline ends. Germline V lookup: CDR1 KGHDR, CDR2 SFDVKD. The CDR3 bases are TGTGCCACCAGTGCTCCTAGCTCCTACGAGCAGTACTTC. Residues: CATSAPSSYEQYF.

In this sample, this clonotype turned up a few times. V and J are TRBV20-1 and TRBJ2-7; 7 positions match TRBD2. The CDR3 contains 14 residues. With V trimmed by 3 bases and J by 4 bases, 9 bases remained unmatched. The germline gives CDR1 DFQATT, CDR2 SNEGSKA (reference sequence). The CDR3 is CSASGSSGTYEQYF. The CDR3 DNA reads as TGCAGTGCTAGTGGGTCTAGCGGAACATACGAGCAGTACTTC.

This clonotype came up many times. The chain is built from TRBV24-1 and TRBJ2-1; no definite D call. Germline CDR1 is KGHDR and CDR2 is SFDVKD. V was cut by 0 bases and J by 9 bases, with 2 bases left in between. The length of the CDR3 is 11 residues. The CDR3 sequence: CATSDLVEQFF. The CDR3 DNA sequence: TGTGCCACCAGTGATTTGGTTGAGCAGTTCTTC.

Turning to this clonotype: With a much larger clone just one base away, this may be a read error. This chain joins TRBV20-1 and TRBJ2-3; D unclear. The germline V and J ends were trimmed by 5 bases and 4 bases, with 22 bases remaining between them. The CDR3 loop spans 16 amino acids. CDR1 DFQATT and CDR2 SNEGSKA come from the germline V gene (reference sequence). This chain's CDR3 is CSARTLVVTPADTQYF. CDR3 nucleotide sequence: TGCAGTGCTCGCACCCTGGTGGTGACCCCGGCAGATACGCAGTATTTT.

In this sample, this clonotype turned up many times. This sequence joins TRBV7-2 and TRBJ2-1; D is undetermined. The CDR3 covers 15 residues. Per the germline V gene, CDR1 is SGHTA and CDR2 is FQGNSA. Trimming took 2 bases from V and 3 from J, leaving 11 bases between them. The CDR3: CASSLIGPGYNEQFF. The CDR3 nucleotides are TGTGCCAGCAGCTTAATTGGGCCAGGCTACAATGAGCAGTTCTTC.

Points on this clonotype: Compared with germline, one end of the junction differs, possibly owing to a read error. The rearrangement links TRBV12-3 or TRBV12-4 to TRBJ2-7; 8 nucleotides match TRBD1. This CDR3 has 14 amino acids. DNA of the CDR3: TGTGTCAGCACCAGCCAGGGGGCGGCCTACGAGCAGTACTTC. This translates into CVSTSQGAAYEQYF.

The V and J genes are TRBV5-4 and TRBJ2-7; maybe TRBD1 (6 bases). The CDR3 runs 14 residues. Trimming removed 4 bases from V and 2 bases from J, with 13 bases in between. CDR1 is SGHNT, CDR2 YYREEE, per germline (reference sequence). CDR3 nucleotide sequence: TGTGCCAGCAGCAGCCGGGGACAAGCCTACGAGCAGTACTTC. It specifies CASSSRGQAYEQYF.

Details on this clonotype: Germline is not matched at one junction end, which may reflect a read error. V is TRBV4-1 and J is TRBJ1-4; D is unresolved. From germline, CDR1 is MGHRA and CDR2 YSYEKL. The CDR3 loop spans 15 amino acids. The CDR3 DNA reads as TGCGCCAACAGCCAAGATTACAGCGTCAATGAAAAACTGTTTTTT. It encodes CANSQDYSVNEKLFF.

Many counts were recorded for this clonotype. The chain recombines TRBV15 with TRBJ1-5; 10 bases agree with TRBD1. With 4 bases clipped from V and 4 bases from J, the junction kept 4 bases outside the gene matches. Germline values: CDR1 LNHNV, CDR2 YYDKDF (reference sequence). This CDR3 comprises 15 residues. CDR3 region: CATSIDRGPNQPQHF. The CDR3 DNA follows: TGTGCCACCAGCATCGACAGGGGGCCAAATCAGCCCCAGCATTTT.

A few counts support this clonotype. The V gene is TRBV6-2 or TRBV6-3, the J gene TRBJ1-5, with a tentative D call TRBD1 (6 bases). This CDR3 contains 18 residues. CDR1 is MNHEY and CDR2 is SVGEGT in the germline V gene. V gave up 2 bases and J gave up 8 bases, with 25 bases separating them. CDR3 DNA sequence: TGTGCCAGCAGTTACCGGTTGGCAGGGGAAAGGGTACGGGAGCCCCAGCATTTT. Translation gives CASSYRLAGERVREPQHF.

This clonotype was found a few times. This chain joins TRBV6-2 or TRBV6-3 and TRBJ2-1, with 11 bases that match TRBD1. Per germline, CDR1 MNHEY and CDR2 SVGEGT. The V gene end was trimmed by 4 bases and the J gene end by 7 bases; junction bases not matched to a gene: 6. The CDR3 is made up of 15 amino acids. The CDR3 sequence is CASSSLGQGANEQFF. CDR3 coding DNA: TGTGCCAGCAGTTCCTTAGGACAGGGGGCGAATGAGCAGTTCTTC.